This entry lists 22 T cell receptor beta chains sequenced from one sample in a study of shared T cell receptors in the human thymus. The repertoire was sequenced with immunoSEQ multiplex PCR; TCRdb's copy has only in-frame clones and lacks some. The data show some 640,000 clones, about 89% seen once. These data were also filed under a second study, of human thymus T cells.

Sequenced input: thymocytes. Receptor source: a boy under three years old with a congenital heart defect.

The V and J genes are TRBV9 and TRBJ1-1; 7 bases align to TRBD1. The trim removed 2 bases at V and 0 bases at J, leaving 7 bases unmatched. This CDR3 region has 16 residues. The germline gives CDR1 SGDLS, CDR2 YYNGEE. The CDR3 bases are TGTGCCAGCAGCGTCCCAGACAGGGATCTGAACACTGAAGCTTTCTTT. Protein sequence: CASSVPDRDLNTEAFF. Based on the CDR3 plus reference TRBV9 and TRBJ1-1, the full variable domain is DSGVTQTPKHLITATGQRVTLRCSPRSGDLSVYWYQQSLDQGLQFLIQYYNGEERAKGNILERFSAQQFPDLHSELNLSSLELGDSALYFCASSVPDRDLNTEAFFGQGTRLTVV.

This clone was seen more than once but under ten times. The rearrangement uses TRBV13 and TRBJ2-5; D perhaps matches TRBD1 (6 bases). Germline V CDR1 and CDR2: PRHDT, FYEKMQ (reference sequence). The CDR3 spans 14 residues. Trimming stripped 2 bases from V and 3 bases from J, with 10 bases between. Written as DNA, the CDR3 is TGTGCCAGCAGCTTAAGGGGGTCAGAAGAGACCCAGTACTTC. This codes for CASSLRGSEETQYF.

J is TRBJ1-5 and V is TRBV28, with a weak D call TRBD1 (6 bases). From germline, CDR1 is MDHEN and CDR2 SYDVKM. V was clipped by 5 bases and J by 1 base, with 9 bases between them. There are 14 residues in the CDR3. The chain's CDR3 is CASSDRKSNQPQHF. DNA for the CDR3: TGTGCCAGCAGTGACAGGAAAAGCAATCAGCCCCAGCATTTT.

V gene TRBV19 combines with J gene TRBJ1-2; 9 bases are shared with TRBD1. V was pared by 6 bases and J by 7 bases, with 12 bases of the junction left unmatched. The CDR3 consists of 15 residues. Germline V gives CDR1 LNHDA, CDR2 SQIVND (reference sequence). CDR3 sequence: CASRPGQGPLFGYTF. Written as DNA, the CDR3 is TGTGCCAGTAGACCAGGACAGGGGCCGCTCTTTGGCTACACCTTC.

V gene TRBV4-1 combines with J gene TRBJ2-7; 7 bases agree with TRBD1. The germline CDR1 and CDR2 sequences are MGHRA and YSYEKL. The CDR3 spans 14 residues. V lost 2 bases, J lost 3 bases, and 4 bases stayed unmatched. The CDR3 DNA reads TGCGCCAGCAGCCAACCGGGACAGAACTACGAGCAGTACTTC. This gives the protein CASSQPGQNYEQYF.

This chain uses TRBV6-1 with TRBJ2-3; 7 bases agree with TRBD2. This CDR3 comprises 16 residues. V trimming: 4 bases; J trimming: 0 bases; junction bases outside the gene matches: 7. CDR1 MNHNS and CDR2 SASEGT come from the germline V gene. In DNA form, the CDR3 reads TGTGCCAGCAGTGCTGGGGGGGTGTCTAGCACAGATACGCAGTATTTT. It yields the protein CASSAGGVSSTDTQYF.

This chain joins TRBV27 and TRBJ2-2, with D possibly matching TRBD1 (6 bases). This CDR3 contains 16 residues. Germline lookup yields CDR1 MNHEY and CDR2 SMNVEV (reference sequence). Between the trimmed V and J ends, which lost 6 bases and 6 bases, there was a span of 20 bases. The CDR3 DNA is TGTGCCAGCAGGGACCATCACAGGGAACGATCCGGGGAGCTGTTTTTT. As protein: CASRDHHRERSGELFF.

V is TRBV5-1 and J is TRBJ2-1; 8 bases agree with TRBD2. The junction had 13 bases not matched to a gene; V was cut back by 6 bases and J by 5 bases. This CDR3 is 16 amino acids long. Germline loops: CDR1 SGHRS, CDR2 YFSETQ. CDR3 amino acids: CASTVDKAGGNNEQFF. Written as DNA, the CDR3 is TGCGCCAGCACCGTTGACAAGGCGGGGGGAAACAATGAGCAGTTCTTC.

Concerning this clone: An end of the junction differs from the germline gene, which may be a read error. The chain uses TRBV11-2 and TRBJ2-7; 11 positions match TRBD2. Germline values: CDR1 SGHAT, CDR2 FQNNGV. The CDR3 loop spans 13 amino acids. CDR3 sequence: CASSLGLAEGGDF. Written as DNA, the CDR3 is TGTGCCAGCAGCTTGGGACTAGCGGAAGGTGGGGACTTC.

V usage is TRBV9 and J usage is TRBJ1-4, with D possibly matching TRBD1 (5 bases). V was shortened by 1 base and J by 4 bases, with 26 bases between the two germline ends. Germline V gene data show CDR1 as SGDLS and CDR2 as YYNGEE. This CDR3 has 20 amino acids. CDR3 nucleotides: TGTGCCAGCAGCGTAAGTACCGTGGGGCCGGACGAAGAACATAATGAAAAACTGTTTTTT. Translation gives CASSVSTVGPDEEHNEKLFF.

The chain couples TRBV6-5 to TRBJ1-1; the D is unclear. The germline V gene has CDR1 MNHEY and CDR2 SVGAGI. There are 14 residues in the CDR3. Trimming left V 6 bases short and J 4 bases short, with 15 bases between. CDR3 DNA sequence: TGTGCCAGCAGCTCCGGGGAGGGCGGCACTGAAGCTTTCTTT. Translated, it gives CASSSGEGGTEAFF.

This chain links TRBV28 with TRBJ2-3; TRBD1 is a possible D gene (5 bases). This CDR3 has 13 residues. In germline, CDR1 is MDHEN, CDR2 SYDVKM. The V gene lost 6 bases and the J gene lost 2 bases, with 9 bases spanning the gap. The CDR3 is CASSQDNTDTQYF. The CDR3 nucleotides read TGTGCCAGCAGCCAGGACAACACAGATACGCAGTATTTT.

The V and J genes are TRBV7-2 and TRBJ1-5; D not resolved. V gave up 0 bases and J gave up 8 bases, with 11 bases separating them. Germline values: CDR1 SGHTA, CDR2 FQGNSA. The CDR3 runs 14 residues. CDR3 coding DNA: TGTGCCAGCAGCTTAGCGCCCACGTCTAAGCCCCAGCATTTT. This translates into CASSLAPTSKPQHF.

This chain links TRBV4-1 with TRBJ2-7, with D perhaps matching TRBD2 (6 bases). Trimming pared 0 bases from V and 3 bases from J, leaving 12 bases between. The CDR3 length is 15 residues. CDR1 and CDR2 (germline): MGHRA, YSYEKL. CDR3 nucleotides: TGCGCCAGCAGCCAAGATAGGGAGACTAGCTACGAGCAGTACTTC. It yields the protein CASSQDRETSYEQYF.

The chain joins TRBV29-1 to TRBJ1-1, with D tentatively TRBD1 (6 bases). Germline CDR1 and CDR2: SQVTM and ANQGSEA. V lost 7 bases, J lost 1 base, and 13 bases lay in between. The CDR3 is 13 amino acids. The CDR3 sequence: CSADDRSNTEAFF. The CDR3 DNA is TGCAGCGCAGACGACAGGTCGAACACTGAAGCTTTCTTT.

The chain links TRBV29-1 to TRBJ2-7; possibly TRBD1 for D (6 bases). Trimming pared 5 bases from V and 7 bases from J, leaving 9 bases between. Germline CDR1 SQVTM, CDR2 ANQGSEA. CDR3 length equals 10 residues. The CDR3 protein is CSVIGQEQYF. The CDR3 bases are TGCAGCGTTATTGGACAGGAGCAGTACTTC.

V and J are TRBV30 and TRBJ2-7; TRBD1 matches 7 bases. This CDR3 has 15 residues. Germline-derived CDR1 and CDR2 are GTSNPN and SVGIG (reference sequence). Germline trimming cut 3 bases from V and 2 bases from J; bases unmatched to any gene: 10. Here the CDR3 reads CAWRYRQGNPYEQYF. The CDR3 nucleotides are TGTGCCTGGAGGTACAGACAGGGCAACCCCTACGAGCAGTACTTC.

J is TRBJ1-2 and V is TRBV5-1; 7 bases line up with TRBD1. This CDR3 is built from 14 residues. Trimming at V came to 5 bases and at J to 3 bases, leaving 7 bases not matched to a gene. Germline CDR1 SGHRS, CDR2 YFSETQ. The CDR3 is CASRVAGGDYGYTF. The CDR3 nucleotides are TGCGCCAGCAGGGTTGCAGGGGGAGACTATGGCTACACCTTC.

The CDR3 spells CASSYNYRGHYEQYF. The CDR3 DNA is TGTGCCAGCAGCTATAATTACAGGGGCCACTACGAGCAGTACTTC. The J gene is TRBJ2-7, the V gene TRBV28; 7 bases match TRBD1. V shed 6 bases and J 3 bases; nucleotides not matched to a gene: 11. CDR1 MDHEN and CDR2 SYDVKM come from the germline V gene. This CDR3 is built from 15 residues.

V is TRBV9 and J is TRBJ2-7; maybe TRBD2 (6 bases). The CDR3 sequence is 16 residues long. The V end lost 1 base, the J end lost 2 bases, and 16 bases lay between the germline ends. Germline CDR1 SGDLS, CDR2 YYNGEE. CDR3 protein: CASSVRGGAGTYEQYF. CDR3 DNA: TGTGCCAGCAGCGTAAGAGGAGGGGCAGGGACCTACGAGCAGTACTTC.

The rearrangement joins TRBV5-6 to TRBJ2-1; 10 bases line up with TRBD2. CDR1 and CDR2 (germline): SGHDT, YYEEEE. The length of the CDR3 is 15 residues. V shed 6 bases and J 4 bases; nucleotides not matched to a gene: 7. CDR3: CASKPGTSEYNEQFF. The CDR3 DNA reads as TGTGCCAGCAAGCCCGGGACTAGCGAGTACAATGAGCAGTTCTTC.

This chain connects TRBV5-6 to TRBJ2-1; 9 nucleotides agree with TRBD2. V lost 2 bases and J lost 8; bases outside the gene matches: 17. Germline CDR1 SGHDT, CDR2 YYEEEE. The CDR3 extends over 18 amino acids. This chain's CDR3 is CASSLIGRLAGNVYEQFF. The CDR3 DNA reads as TGTGCCAGCAGCTTAATTGGAAGGCTAGCGGGGAATGTTTATGAGCAGTTCTTC.